A single T cell receptor (beta chain) is shown here with its context. The data derive from a study of CD8 T cells in Susac syndrome. The germline V and J ends were trimmed by 3 bases and 1 base, with 8 bases remaining between them. CDR1 and CDR2 from the germline V gene are GTSNPN and SVGIG (reference sequence). The CDR3 is made up of 13 amino acids. The multiple sclerosis controls were treatment-naive patients affected by stable or active relapsing-remitting disease. cDNA came from around 0.5 to 1 ug RNA primed by random hexamers. Across 54 Vbeta and 13 Jbeta, TCR beta CDR3 was amplified with immunoSEQ multiplex PCR. A single record per CDR3 protein comes from TCRdb applying MiXCR to the immunoSEQ multiplex PCR reads. Of hundreds of thousands of distinct CDR3 sequences in the sample, roughly 94% are singletons; the top ten hold around 0.082%.

The chain links TRBV30 to TRBJ2-3; tentatively, D is TRBD1 or TRBD2 (5 bases each). This sequence originates from a human donor with multiple sclerosis. The sequenced material came from CD4+ T cells from PBMCs. The CDR3 loop is CAWRLGGTDTQYF. CDR3 nucleotides: TGTGCCTGGAGGTTGGGGGGCACAGATACGCAGTATTTT.